The rows below give T cell receptor beta chains drawn from one sample of a study of blood T cell repertoires in COVID-19. Sequencing used immunoSEQ multiplex PCR; TCRdb keeps in-frame clones, though not all of them. The data contain some 71,000 clones, roughly nine tenths of them singletons. Sequencing was performed on peripheral blood. Receptors originate from a woman between 18 and 29 years old with acute or convalescent COVID-19. The CDR3 runs from the conserved cysteine through the conserved F or W. Each record gives: D gene, clone size, V gene, J gene, CDR3 protein, CDR3 DNA. A D gene is named only where the DNA matches it firmly. Not all rows give a size; the values are once, few, many and, for expanded clones, a class.

NA	NA	TRBV27	TRBJ1-5	CASSLSGGNQPQHF	TGTGCCAGCAGTTTATCGGGGGGAAACCAGCCCCAGCATTTT
NA	NA	TRBV7-2	TRBJ2-5	CASSSTDRIARSRTQYF	TGTGCCAGCAGCTCGACTGACAGGATAGCCCGCTCACGGACCCAGTACTTC
NA	NA	TRBV7-9	TRBJ1-4	CASSGALANEKLFF	TGTGCCAGCAGCGGGGCTTTGGCTAATGAAAAACTGTTTTTT
TRBD1	NA	TRBV18	TRBJ2-2	CASTADRGANTGELFF	TGTGCCAGCACCGCTGACAGGGGTGCGAACACCGGGGAGCTGTTTTTT
TRBD1	NA	TRBV28	TRBJ1-5	CASSRMEYRGTQPQHF	TGTGCCAGCAGCCGGATGGAGTACAGGGGTACTCAGCCCCAGCATTTT
TRBD1	NA	TRBV5-4	TRBJ1-2	CASSRQGEYGYTF	TGTGCCAGCAGCAGACAGGGGGAGTATGGCTACACCTTC
TRBD1	NA	TRBV28	TRBJ1-5	CASRLDRGLQPQHF	TGTGCCAGCAGGCTGGACAGGGGGCTTCAGCCCCAGCATTTT
NA	once	TRBV19	TRBJ1-2	CASSIGQTNYGYTF	TGTGCCAGTAGTATAGGACAGACTAACTATGGCTACACCTTC
NA	NA	TRBV13	TRBJ2-1	CASSLGQGGYNEQFF	TGTGCCAGCAGCTTAGGGCAGGGGGGCTACAATGAGCAGTTCTTC
NA	NA	TRBV13	TRBJ1-2	CASSLQGLWGYTF	TGTGCCAGCAGCTTGCAGGGGTTGTGGGGCTACACCTTC
TRBD1	NA	TRBV18	TRBJ1-1	CASSPLGQPNTEAFF	TGTGCCAGCTCACCCTTGGGACAGCCGAACACTGAAGCTTTCTTT
NA	NA	TRBV24-1	TRBJ2-4	CATSDPTENIQYF	TGTGCCACCAGTGATCCGACAGAAAACATTCAGTACTTC
TRBD2	NA	TRBV5-1	TRBJ2-7	CASSLGPGTSGSSYEQYF	TGCGCCAGCAGCTTGGGGCCCGGGACTAGCGGGAGCTCCTACGAGCAGTACTTC
TRBD1	NA	TRBV5-1	TRBJ2-3	CASYPGQGTDTQYF	TGCGCCAGCTACCCGGGACAGGGAACAGATACGCAGTATTTT
NA	NA	TRBV5-6	TRBJ2-1	CASSPRWQVGEQFF	TGTGCCAGCAGCCCCCGGTGGCAGGTGGGTGAGCAGTTCTTC
NA	NA	TRBV4-1	TRBJ1-6	CASSQAHRERNSPLHF	TGCGCCAGCAGCCAAGCCCACAGGGAACGAAATTCACCCCTCCACTTT